The TCR beta chain described here comes from a study of blood T cell repertoires in COVID-19. For the study at large: T cells, B-cell-depleted T cells, or PBMCs supplied cDNA or gDNA.

Symptom resolution, clearance, or two negative PCRs marked donors in Cohort 3 as recovered. The V gene lost 4 bases and the J gene lost 0 bases, with 13 bases spanning the gap. CDR1 and CDR2 (germline): MNHEY, SVGAGI. The CDR3 has 15 amino acids. The repertoire was sequenced with immunoSEQ multiplex PCR; TCRdb's copy has only in-frame clones and lacks some. The data hold about 180,000 clones, with 88% observed a single time. Material: PBMCs or T cells enriched from blood (not recorded which). The source of this sequence is a woman between 18 and 29 years old who had recovered from COVID-19. The chain links TRBV6-5 to TRBJ2-7, with D unresolved. The CDR3 DNA reads TGTGCCAGCAGTTCACCAGGATCCTTCTCCTACGAGCAGTACTTC. Translation: CASSSPGSFSYEQYF.